The 19 T cell receptor beta chains given below trace back to one sample, sequenced in a study. Using its own MiXCR run on the reads, TCRdb lists one record per CDR3 protein. The sample includes some 5,500 distinct CDR3 sequences, more than 8% seen only once; the top ten take approximately 5.1%. Sequenced input: CD4+ T cells from synovial fluid. Receptors were obtained from a human donor with rheumatoid arthritis.

This clonotype has only one observation. This chain joins TRBV6-5 and TRBJ1-4; 9 bases fit TRBD1. Per the germline V gene, CDR1 is MNHEY and CDR2 is SVGAGI. The CDR3 sequence is 16 residues long. Trimming cost V 3 bases and J 6 bases; bases outside gene matches: 8. CDR3 residues: CASSYSTGGNDEKLFF. CDR3 DNA sequence: TGTGCCAGCAGTTATTCGACAGGGGGTAATGATGAAAAACTGTTTTTT.

This clonotype appeared many times. V usage is TRBV9 and J usage is TRBJ2-3; D not certain. The CDR3 sequence is 14 residues long. The germline CDR1 and CDR2 sequences are SGDLS and YYNGEE. V dropped 4 bases and J dropped 2 bases, with 11 bases sitting between them. The DNA for the CDR3 is TGTGCCAGCAGCCCAACCGGAGTCACAGATACGCAGTATTTT. This encodes CASSPTGVTDTQYF.

This clonotype was detected ten times or more. This chain connects TRBV6-1 to TRBJ1-5; D possibly corresponds to TRBD1 (5 bases). The CDR3 extends over 17 amino acids. V lost 7 bases and J lost 0, with 19 bases in between. Germline CDR1 reads MNHNS; CDR2 reads SASEGT. The CDR3 DNA sequence: TGTGCCAGCAAGGGGAAGGACGCAACTCATAGCAATCAGCCCCAGCATTTT. Translation gives CASKGKDATHSNQPQHF.

Many counts were recorded for this clonotype. The rearrangement joins TRBV18 to TRBJ1-2; maybe TRBD1 (5 bases). Germline loops: CDR1 KGHSH, CDR2 LQKENI. Deletions cut 2 bases from V and 5 bases from J, with 12 bases between. The CDR3 is made up of 14 amino acids. DNA for the CDR3: TGTGCCAGCTCACCAGGTACAGGCCAATATGGCTACACCTTC. This gives the protein CASSPGTGQYGYTF.

By share of the sample, this clonotype is medium-sized (0.01 to 0.1%). This chain links TRBV15 with TRBJ1-5; no reliable D call. This CDR3 contains 17 residues. V was trimmed by 0 bases and J by 6 bases, leaving 18 bases between them. Germline CDR1 is LNHNV and CDR2 is YYDKDF (reference sequence). CDR3 sequence (DNA): TGTGCCACCAGCAGAGATGTTTTCTTACAGAGTGGTCAGCCCCAGCATTTT. It encodes CATSRDVFLQSGQPQHF.

At least ten counts were recorded for this clonotype. J is TRBJ1-2 and V is TRBV4-2, with D possibly TRBD1 on 5 matching bases. Germline V lookup: CDR1 LGHNA, CDR2 YNFKEQ. V gave up 0 bases and J gave up 4 bases, with 12 bases separating them. There are 15 residues in the CDR3. The CDR3 here is CASSQEGGHFYGYTF. The DNA for the CDR3 is TGTGCCAGCAGCCAAGAAGGAGGACATTTCTATGGCTACACCTTC.

This clonotype counts as large. This chain connects TRBV3-1 to TRBJ1-5; a weak D match, TRBD1 (6 bases). V was pared by 0 bases and J by 7 bases, with 13 bases between. CDR3 length equals 15 residues. Per germline, CDR1 LGHDT and CDR2 YNNKEL (reference sequence). This CDR3 reads CASSQDQSGGQPQHF. The CDR3 nucleotides are TGTGCCAGCAGCCAAGATCAGAGCGGGGGCCAGCCCCAGCATTTT.

This clonotype is labeled as medium-sized. The chain carries TRBV7-8 and TRBJ2-3; 11 positions agree with TRBD2. Losses at the gene ends were 4 bases for V and 4 bases for J; bases not matched to a gene: 10. Germline-derived CDR1 and CDR2 are SGHVS and FQNEAQ. This CDR3 has 17 amino acids. DNA for the CDR3: TGTGCCAGCAGCTCTGCTGGGAATAGCGGGAGGGCAGATACGCAGTATTTT. Translated: CASSSAGNSGRADTQYF.

On this clonotype: A much more abundant neighbour one base away suggests this may be a read error. This chain uses TRBV5-5 with TRBJ2-5; the D is unclear. Germline V gene sequence: CDR1 SGHKS, CDR2 YYEKEE (reference sequence). The CDR3 is 14 amino acids. Here the CDR3 reads CASSFRVQQETLYF. In DNA, the CDR3 is TGTGCCAGCAGCTTTCGGGTACAGCAAGAGACCCTGTACTTC.

The sample holds many counts of this clonotype. The chain uses TRBV6-1 and TRBJ1-5; no clear D gene. Trimming cost V 1 base and J 0 bases, with 13 bases left between them. There are 17 residues in the CDR3. Germline CDR1 MNHNS, CDR2 SASEGT. The CDR3 DNA sequence: TGTGCCAGCAGTGAAGGAACAAGCACCTATAGCAATCAGCCCCAGCATTTT. Its translation is CASSEGTSTYSNQPQHF.

This clonotype was seen ten or more times. The CDR3 DNA sequence: TGTGCCAGTAGTATTGGGTCCCACTTGAACACTGAAGCTTTCTTT. The encoded protein is CASSIGSHLNTEAFF. The rearrangement uses TRBV19 and TRBJ1-1; D ambiguous. This CDR3 is built from 15 residues. V was shortened by 3 bases and J by 0 bases, with 11 bases between the two germline ends. Germline V gene lookup returns CDR1 LNHDA and CDR2 SQIVND (reference sequence).

By sample share, this clonotype is medium-sized. The chain joins TRBV2 to TRBJ2-7; 11 bases are a match to TRBD2. Germline V gives CDR1 SNHLY, CDR2 FYNNEI. Trimming took 6 bases from V and 6 from J; bases not matched to a gene: 10. CDR3 length: 15 residues. The CDR3 coding sequence is TGTGCCAGCAGCCTTCTAGCGGGAGGTGGAGGCGAGCAGTACTTC. Translated, it gives CASSLLAGGGGEQYF.

Regarding this clonotype: A read error may be the cause here, since a much bigger clone is one base away. The chain links TRBV18 to TRBJ2-7; TRBD2 might be the D (5 bases). This CDR3 spans 16 amino acids. Germline loops: CDR1 KGHSH, CDR2 LQKENI. The CDR3 loop is CANSPILGEVSYEQYF. The DNA of the CDR3 is TGTGCCAACTCACCCATTCTCGGGGAAGTCTCCTACGAGCAGTACTTC. The whole variable domain, remainder taken from reference TRBV18 and TRBJ2-7, is NAGVMQNPRHLVRRRGQEARLRCSPMKGHSHVYWYRQLPEEGLKFMVYLQKENIIDESGMPKERFSAEFPKEGPSILRIQQVVRGDSAAYFCANSPILGEVSYEQYFGPGTRLTVT.

This clonotype was seen at least ten times. The V gene is TRBV7-2, the J gene TRBJ2-7, with TRBD2 identical over 9 bases. The CDR3 covers 14 residues. Unmatched junction bases numbered 4, after V lost 1 base and J lost 6 bases. Germline CDR1 and CDR2: SGHTA and FQGNSA. DNA for the CDR3: TGTGCCAGCAGCTTAGTGGGACTAGCTTCCGAGCAGTACTTC. Residues: CASSLVGLASEQYF.

By proportion, this clonotype is medium-sized. The chain joins TRBV2 to TRBJ1-4; a weak D match, TRBD1 (6 bases). The CDR3 contains 14 residues. Germline V gives CDR1 SNHLY, CDR2 FYNNEI. Trimming removed 5 bases at V and 6 bases at J, with 13 bases between. As DNA, the CDR3 is TGTGCCAGCAGTTTCAGGGGCTTCGATGAAAAACTGTTTTTT. Translating it yields CASSFRGFDEKLFF.

This clonotype occurred many times. The chain combines TRBV18 with TRBJ2-5; a weak D match, TRBD2 (5 bases). The CDR3 has 14 residues. Germline assignment: CDR1 KGHSH and CDR2 LQKENI. V was pared by 3 bases and J by 5 bases, with 13 bases between. CDR3 DNA: TGTGCCAGCTCACCCGGGGTTGGTCGGGAGACCCAGTACTTC. It is translated as CASSPGVGRETQYF.

By its share, this clonotype is medium-sized. The CDR3 coding sequence is TGCGCCAGCAGCTTGTGGGGGGGGACAGGGGCCTACGAGCAGTACTTC. Encoded protein: CASSLWGGTGAYEQYF. This rearrangement joins TRBV5-1 to TRBJ2-7; TRBD1 aligns across 10 bases. The CDR3 sequence is 16 residues long. Per germline, CDR1 SGHRS and CDR2 YFSETQ. Losses at the gene ends were 1 base for V and 2 bases for J; bases not matched to a gene: 6.

Within the sample, this clonotype is large. V and J are TRBV13 and TRBJ2-7, with 7 bases lining up with TRBD1. The CDR3 has 13 amino acids. The germline V gene encodes CDR1 PRHDT and CDR2 FYEKMQ (reference sequence). V lost 4 bases, J lost 5 bases, and 5 bases stayed unmatched. The CDR3 protein is CASSYNRGHEQYF. As DNA, the CDR3 is TGTGCCAGCAGCTACAACAGGGGCCACGAGCAGTACTTC.

Judged by abundance, this clonotype is medium-sized. The chain couples TRBV6-1 to TRBJ2-3; 16 bases map to TRBD2. The CDR3 is 17 amino acids. Trimming at V came to 6 bases and at J to 6 bases, leaving 9 bases not matched to a gene. Germline V gene data show CDR1 as MNHNS and CDR2 as SASEGT. CDR3 coding DNA: TGTGCCAGCAGCGGCGGGACTAGCGGGAGGGTCTTCGATACGCAGTATTTT. It is translated as CASSGGTSGRVFDTQYF.